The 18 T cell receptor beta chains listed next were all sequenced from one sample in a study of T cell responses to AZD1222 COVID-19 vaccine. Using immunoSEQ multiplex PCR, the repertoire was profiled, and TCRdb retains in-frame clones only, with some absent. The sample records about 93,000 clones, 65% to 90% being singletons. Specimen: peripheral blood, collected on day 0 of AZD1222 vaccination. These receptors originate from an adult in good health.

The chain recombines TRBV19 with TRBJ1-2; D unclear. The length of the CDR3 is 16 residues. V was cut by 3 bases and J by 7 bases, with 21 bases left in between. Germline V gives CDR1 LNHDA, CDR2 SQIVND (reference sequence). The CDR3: CASSIIGPPTPTGYTF. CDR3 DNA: TGTGCCAGTAGTATTATCGGGCCCCCGACCCCGACTGGCTACACCTTC.

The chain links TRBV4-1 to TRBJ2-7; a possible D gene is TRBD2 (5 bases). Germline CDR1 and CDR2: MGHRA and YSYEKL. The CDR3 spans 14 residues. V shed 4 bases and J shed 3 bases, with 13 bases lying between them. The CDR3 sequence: CASSLSVRGYEQYF. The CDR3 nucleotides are TGCGCCAGCAGCCTGAGCGTCCGGGGCTACGAGCAGTACTTC.

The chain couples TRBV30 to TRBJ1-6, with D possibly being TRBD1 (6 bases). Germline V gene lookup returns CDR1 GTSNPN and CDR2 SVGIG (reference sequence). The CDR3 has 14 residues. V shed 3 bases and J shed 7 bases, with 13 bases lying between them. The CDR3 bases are TGTGCCTGGAGCAGGGTAACAGGGAATTCACCCCTCCACTTT. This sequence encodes CAWSRVTGNSPLHF.

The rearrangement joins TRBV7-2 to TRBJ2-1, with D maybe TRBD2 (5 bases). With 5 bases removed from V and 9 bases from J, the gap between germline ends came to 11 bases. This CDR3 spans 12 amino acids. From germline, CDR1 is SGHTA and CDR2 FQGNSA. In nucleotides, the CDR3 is TGTGCCAGCAGCCTCGGGGTGATTGAGCAGTTCTTC. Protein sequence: CASSLGVIEQFF.

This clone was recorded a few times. The CDR3 here is CASSQGSSRPQHF. CDR3 nucleotide sequence: TGCGCCAGCAGCCAAGGATCTTCCAGGCCCCAGCATTTT. The chain carries TRBV4-1 and TRBJ1-5; D is unresolved. The CDR3 totals 13 residues. Germline V gives CDR1 MGHRA, CDR2 YSYEKL. Deletions cut 1 base from V and 9 bases from J, with 10 bases between.

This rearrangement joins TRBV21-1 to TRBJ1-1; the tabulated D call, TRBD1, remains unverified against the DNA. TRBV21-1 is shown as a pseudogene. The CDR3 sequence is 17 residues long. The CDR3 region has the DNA TGTGCCAGCAGCAAAGCTCTGCAGGCCACAGCCGACACTGAAGCTTTCTTT. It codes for CASSKALQATADTEAFF.

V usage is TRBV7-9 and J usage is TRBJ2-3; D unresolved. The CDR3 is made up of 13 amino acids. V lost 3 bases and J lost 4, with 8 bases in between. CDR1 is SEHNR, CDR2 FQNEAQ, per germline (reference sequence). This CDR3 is CASSLRFADTQYF. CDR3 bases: TGTGCCAGCAGCTTGAGGTTCGCAGATACGCAGTATTTT.

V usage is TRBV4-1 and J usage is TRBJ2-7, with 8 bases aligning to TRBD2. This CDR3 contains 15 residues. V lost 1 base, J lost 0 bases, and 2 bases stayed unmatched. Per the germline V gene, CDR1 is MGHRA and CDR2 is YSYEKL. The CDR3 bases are TGCGCCAGCAGCCAAGGCGGGGGGTCCTCCTACGAGCAGTACTTC. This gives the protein CASSQGGGSSYEQYF.

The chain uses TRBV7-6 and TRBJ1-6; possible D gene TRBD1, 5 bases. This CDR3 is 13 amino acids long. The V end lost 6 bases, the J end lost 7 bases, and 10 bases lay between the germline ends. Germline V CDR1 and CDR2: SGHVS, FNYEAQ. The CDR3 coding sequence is TGTGCCAGCAGAGGGACCGGAAATTCACCCCTCCACTTT. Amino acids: CASRGTGNSPLHF.

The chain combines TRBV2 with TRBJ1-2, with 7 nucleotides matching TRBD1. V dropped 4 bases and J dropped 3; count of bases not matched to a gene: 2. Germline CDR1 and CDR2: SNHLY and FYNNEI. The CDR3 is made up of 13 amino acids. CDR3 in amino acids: CASSVDRDYGYTF. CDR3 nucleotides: TGTGCCAGCAGTGTAGACAGGGACTATGGCTACACCTTC.

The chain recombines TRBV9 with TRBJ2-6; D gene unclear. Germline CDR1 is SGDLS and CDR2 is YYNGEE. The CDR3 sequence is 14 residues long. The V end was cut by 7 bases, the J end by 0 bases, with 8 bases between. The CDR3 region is CASGPGSGANVLTF. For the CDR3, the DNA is TGTGCCAGCGGCCCCGGCTCTGGGGCCAACGTCCTGACTTTC. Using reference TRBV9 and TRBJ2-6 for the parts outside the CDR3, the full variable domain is DSGVTQTPKHLITATGQRVTLRCSPRSGDLSVYWYQQSLDQGLQFLIQYYNGEERAKGNILERFSAQQFPDLHSELNLSSLELGDSALYFCASGPGSGANVLTFGAGSRLTVL.

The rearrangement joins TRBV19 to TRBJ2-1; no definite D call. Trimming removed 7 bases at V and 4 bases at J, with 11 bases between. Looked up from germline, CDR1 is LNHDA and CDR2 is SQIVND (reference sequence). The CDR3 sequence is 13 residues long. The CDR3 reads CASMSRKYNEQFF. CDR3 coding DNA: TGTGCCAGTATGAGTCGGAAATACAATGAGCAGTTCTTC.

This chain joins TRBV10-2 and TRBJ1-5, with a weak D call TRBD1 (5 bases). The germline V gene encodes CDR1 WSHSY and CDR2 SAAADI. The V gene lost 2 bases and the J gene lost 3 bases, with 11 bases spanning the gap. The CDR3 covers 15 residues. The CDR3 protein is CASSERGGSNQPQHF. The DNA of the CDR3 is TGCGCCAGCAGTGAGAGGGGCGGTTCCAATCAGCCCCAGCATTTT.

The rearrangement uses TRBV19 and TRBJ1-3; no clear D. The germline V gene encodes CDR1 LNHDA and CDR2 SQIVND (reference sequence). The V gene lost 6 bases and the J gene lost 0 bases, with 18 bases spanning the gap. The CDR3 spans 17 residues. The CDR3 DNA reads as TGTGCCAGTAGACGAATAAGAGACGGTGGCTCTGGAAACACCATATATTTT. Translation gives CASRRIRDGGSGNTIYF.

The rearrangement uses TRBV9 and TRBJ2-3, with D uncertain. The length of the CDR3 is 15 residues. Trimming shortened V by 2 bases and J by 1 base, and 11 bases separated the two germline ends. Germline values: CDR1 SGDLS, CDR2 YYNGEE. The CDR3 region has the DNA TGTGCCAGCAGCGTTACTCTACGGGGCACAGATACGCAGTATTTT. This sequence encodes CASSVTLRGTDTQYF.

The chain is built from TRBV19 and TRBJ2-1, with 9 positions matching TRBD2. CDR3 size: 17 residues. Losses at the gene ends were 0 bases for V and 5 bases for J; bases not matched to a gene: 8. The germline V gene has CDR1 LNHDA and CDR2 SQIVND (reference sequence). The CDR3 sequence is CASSIEGGRAIDNEQFF. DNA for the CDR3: TGTGCCAGTAGTATAGAGGGCGGGAGGGCAATTGACAATGAGCAGTTCTTC.

The CDR3 spells CAWTRRGATEAFF. The DNA of the CDR3 is TGTGCCTGGACCCGTAGGGGGGCCACTGAAGCTTTCTTT. This chain joins TRBV30 and TRBJ1-1; possible D gene TRBD1, 6 bases. The CDR3 runs 13 residues. Trimming cost V 4 bases and J 4 bases, with 13 bases left between them. The germline gives CDR1 GTSNPN, CDR2 SVGIG (reference sequence). The full variable domain, its missing parts supplied by reference TRBV30 and TRBJ1-1, is SQTIHQWPATLVQPVGSPLSLECTVEGTSNPNLYWYRQAAGRGLQLLFYSVGIGQISSEVPQNLSASRPQDRQFILSSKKLLLSDSGFYLCAWTRRGATEAFFGQGTRLTVV.

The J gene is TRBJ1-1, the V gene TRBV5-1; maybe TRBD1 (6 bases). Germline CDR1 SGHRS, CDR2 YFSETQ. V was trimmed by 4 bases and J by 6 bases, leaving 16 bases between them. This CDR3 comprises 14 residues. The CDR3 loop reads CASSEKGGNPEAFF. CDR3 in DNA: TGCGCCAGCAGCGAAAAAGGGGGTAACCCTGAAGCTTTCTTT.